This T cell receptor beta chain was identified in a study of beta chain features in type 1 diabetes. This CDR3 has 16 amino acids. V lost 5 bases to trimming and J lost 3 bases; unmatched junction nucleotides: 10. Germline CDR1 and CDR2: KGHSH and LQKENI. In regard to this clone: The antigen remains unidentified.

Whole-study findings and limits: Individuals with type 1 diabetes displayed fewer insertions and more deletions at VDJ junctions. Type 1 diabetes patients had moderately but significantly shorter TCRB CDR3s in all four CD4+ subsets.

CD4+ cells of the naive, central memory, regulatory and stem cell-like memory types were sorted via CD45RO/CCR7/CD25/CD127/CD95/CD27. As every portion of the isolated RNA was reverse transcribed, the sequencing read expressed TCRB transcripts. Clones were sequenced by immunoSEQ multiplex PCR, and TCRdb holds only the in-frame ones, with some missing. The sample lists more than 300,000 clones; around 10% were seen once. The sequence was collected from a man aged 25 to 45 with type 1 diabetes. The chain links TRBV18 to TRBJ2-1; 7 bases are shared with TRBD1. Sequencing was carried out using central memory CD4+ T cells from blood. The CDR3 sequence: CASSEIIGTDYNEQFF. CDR3 bases: TGTGCCAGCTCAGAAATAATCGGGACAGACTACAATGAGCAGTTCTTC.